These T cell receptor beta chains were read from a single sample in a study of cytomegalovirus exposure and HLA in healthy donors. Sequencing was performed with immunoSEQ multiplex PCR; in TCRdb, only in-frame clones are kept and a portion is missing. The data show about 150,000 clones, roughly 79% seen once. Sequencing was carried out using PBMCs. These receptors all stem from a man between 18 and 35 years old in good health and CMV-seronegative. Each CDR3 is given with its conserved first and last residue. D genes are given only for firm matches. Clone size is stated in some rows and not others, as once, few, many or a class when expanded.

DNA | CDR3 | D | V | size | J
TGCGCCAGCAGCTTGAGGCCCGGGACAGATAATTCACCCCTCCACTTT | CASSLRPGTDNSPLHF | TRBD1 | TRBV5-1 | few | TRBJ1-6
TGCGCCAGCAGCTTGGCGCGGGCGGGGGGGCAAGAGACCCAGTACTTC | CASSLARAGGQETQYF | TRBD2 | TRBV5-1 | - | TRBJ2-5
TGTGCCAGCAGTTACTCTGGACTAGCGGACGGCTCTGGGGCCAACGTCCTGACTTTC | CASSYSGLADGSGANVLTF | TRBD2 | TRBV27 | - | TRBJ2-6
TGCGCCAGCAGGCGGGGTGCAACTAATGAAAAACTGTTTTTT | CASRRGATNEKLFF | - | TRBV5-1 | - | TRBJ1-4
TGTGCCTGGAGTCAGACAGGGAAGAGGAACACTGAAGCTTTCTTT | CAWSQTGKRNTEAFF | TRBD1 | TRBV30 | - | TRBJ1-1
TGCGCCAGCAGCACTCCGACAGGACGTAACTATGGCTACACCTTC | CASSTPTGRNYGYTF | - | TRBV4-1 | - | TRBJ1-2
TGTGCCAGCAGCCCAAACAGGGTTGGGACCCAGTACTTC | CASSPNRVGTQYF | - | TRBV5-6 | - | TRBJ2-5
TGTGCCAGCAGTTACTCCCCGGGGGGCATCACTGAAGCTTTCTTT | CASSYSPGGITEAFF | - | TRBV6-6 | - | TRBJ1-1
TGTGCCAGCAGCCAAGCGCGGCCCCCTTTGACCCAGTACTTC | CASSQARPPLTQYF | - | TRBV13 | - | TRBJ2-5
TGTGCCAGCAGAGCCGGACTAGCGGGGGCCGGAGAGGCGCAGTATTTT | CASRAGLAGAGEAQYF | TRBD2 | TRBV9 | - | TRBJ2-3
TGTGCCATCAGTGAGACGGGGACAGCCTATAATTCACCCCTCCACTTT | CAISETGTAYNSPLHF | TRBD1 | TRBV10-3 | - | TRBJ1-6
TGCGCCAGCAGCCAAGATATGGGAGACAGGGAATTCGAGCAGTACTTC | CASSQDMGDREFEQYF | TRBD1 | TRBV4-3 | - | TRBJ2-7
TGTGCCAGCAGTCCGAACCATCCGGGACAGGGGCGATTCAGCAATCAGCCCCAGCATTTT | CASSPNHPGQGRFSNQPQHF | TRBD1 | TRBV28 | - | TRBJ1-5
TGTGCCAGCAGCTTAGCTGGACAGGGACTGTTACCCCAGTACTTC | CASSLAGQGLLPQYF | TRBD1 | TRBV7-2 | once | TRBJ2-5
TGTGCCAGCAGCTCCGGGACAGGCGCATTTCAGCCCCAGCATTTT | CASSSGTGAFQPQHF | TRBD1 | TRBV7-9 | - | TRBJ1-5
TGTGCCAGCAGCTTAGGGAGAACAGGGAGTTTTACTGGGGCCAACGTCCTGACTTTC | CASSLGRTGSFTGANVLTF | - | TRBV7-9 | few | TRBJ2-6
TGTGCCAGTAGTATAGGTCCAGGGAATGATGAGCAGTACTTC | CASSIGPGNDEQYF | - | TRBV19 | - | TRBJ2-7